These T cell receptor beta chains were read from a single sample in a study of shared clonotypes between healthy human individuals. Only in-frame clones appear in the TCRdb table, and some are missing; sequencing was by immunoSEQ multiplex PCR. Among fewer than 550,000 clones listed, 60% to 80% were seen once. The sample was PBMCs. Receptors originate from a woman in her forties in good health. Some clones in this sample may be carry-over from other donors' samples. Each CDR3 is given without its conserved first and last residue.

V: TRBV29-1
J: TRBJ2-3
CDR3: SVEDTGWQDTQY

V: TRBV5-4
J: TRBJ1-1
CDR3: ASSLDRIYTEAF

V: TRBV19
J: TRBJ2-3
CDR3: ASSITDTQY

V: TRBV2
J: TRBJ1-5
CDR3: ASSLLQGAQPQH

V: TRBV11-2
J: TRBJ2-7
CDR3: ASSLVGTVGEQY

V: TRBV25-1
J: TRBJ2-7
CDR3: ASEASVHGLNNYEQY

V: TRBV18
J: TRBJ1-4
CDR3: ASSPLTGGADNEKLF

V: TRBV19
J: TRBJ1-2
CDR3: ASSQGPGYT

V: TRBV18
J: TRBJ2-6
CDR3: ASSPLASGANVLT

V: TRBV28
J: TRBJ1-2
CDR3: ASSLSLNYGYT

V: TRBV19
J: TRBJ1-5
CDR3: ASSIDRSSNQPQH

V: TRBV28
J: TRBJ2-1
CDR3: ASSTDASTGEQF

V: TRBV11-2
J: TRBJ2-1
CDR3: ASSLELAGANEQF

V: TRBV5-1
J: TRBJ2-6
CDR3: ASSWGTSTSANVLT

V: TRBV29-1
J: TRBJ2-3
CDR3: SVETRDTQY

V: TRBV27
J: TRBJ1-4
CDR3: ASSWKLPAGEKLF

V: TRBV5-1
J: TRBJ2-7
CDR3: ASSEIAGDPGEQY

V: TRBV18
J: TRBJ1-1
CDR3: ASSPQGGGSEAF

V: TRBV29-1
J: TRBJ2-7
CDR3: SVLKVLGVDEQY

V: TRBV10-3
J: TRBJ1-3
CDR3: AISAKLGASGNTIY

V: TRBV5-6
J: TRBJ1-1
CDR3: ASSQLLIGTGDTEAF